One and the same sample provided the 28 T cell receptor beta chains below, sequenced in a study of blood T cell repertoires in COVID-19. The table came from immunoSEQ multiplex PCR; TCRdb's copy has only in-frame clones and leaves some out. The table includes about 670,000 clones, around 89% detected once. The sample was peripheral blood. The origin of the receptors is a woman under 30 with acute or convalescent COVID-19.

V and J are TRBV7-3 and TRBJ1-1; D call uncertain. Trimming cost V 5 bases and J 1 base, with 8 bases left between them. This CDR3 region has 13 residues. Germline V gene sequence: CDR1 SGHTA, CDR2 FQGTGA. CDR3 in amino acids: CASSTEGNTEAFF. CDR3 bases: TGTGCCAGCAGCACCGAGGGGAACACTGAAGCTTTCTTT.

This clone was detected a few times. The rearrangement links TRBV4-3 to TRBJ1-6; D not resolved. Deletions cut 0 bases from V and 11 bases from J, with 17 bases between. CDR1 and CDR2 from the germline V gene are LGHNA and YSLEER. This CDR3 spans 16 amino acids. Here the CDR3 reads CASSQDPGSGSPPLHF. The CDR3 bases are TGCGCCAGCAGCCAAGACCCGGGCTCGGGGAGTCCACCCCTCCACTTT.

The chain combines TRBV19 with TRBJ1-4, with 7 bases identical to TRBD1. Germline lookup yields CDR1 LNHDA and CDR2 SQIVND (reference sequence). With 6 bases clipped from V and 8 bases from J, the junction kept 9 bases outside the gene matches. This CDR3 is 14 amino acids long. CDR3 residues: CASRRSGGTEKLFF. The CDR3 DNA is TGTGCCAGTAGACGGTCAGGGGGGACGGAAAAACTGTTTTTT.

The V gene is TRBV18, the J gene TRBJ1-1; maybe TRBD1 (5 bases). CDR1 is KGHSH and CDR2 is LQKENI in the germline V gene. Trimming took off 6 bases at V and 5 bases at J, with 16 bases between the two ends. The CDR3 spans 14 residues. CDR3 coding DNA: TGTGCCAGCTCGACAGCCCTGGAGGGTACTGAAGCTTTCTTT. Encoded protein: CASSTALEGTEAFF.

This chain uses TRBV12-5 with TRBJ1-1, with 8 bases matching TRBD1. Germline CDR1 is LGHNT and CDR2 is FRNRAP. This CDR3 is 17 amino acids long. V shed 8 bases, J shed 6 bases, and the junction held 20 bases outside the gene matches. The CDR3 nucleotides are TGTGCTAGTCATCCCAGATTCAGGGGGCCTGCCTTCGCTGAAGCTTTCTTT. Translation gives CASHPRFRGPAFAEAFF.

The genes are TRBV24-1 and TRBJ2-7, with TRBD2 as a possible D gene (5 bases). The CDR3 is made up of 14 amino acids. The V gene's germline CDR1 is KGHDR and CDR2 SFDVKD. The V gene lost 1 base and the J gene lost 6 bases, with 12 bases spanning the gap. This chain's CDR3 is CATSDLRGLGEQYF. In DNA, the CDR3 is TGTGCCACCAGTGATTTACGGGGTTTGGGCGAGCAGTACTTC.

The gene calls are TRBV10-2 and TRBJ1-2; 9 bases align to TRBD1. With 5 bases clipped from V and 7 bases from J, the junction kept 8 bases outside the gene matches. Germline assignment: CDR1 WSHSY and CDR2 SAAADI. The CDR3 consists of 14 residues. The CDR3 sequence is CASSKEQGAGGYTF. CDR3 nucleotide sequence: TGCGCCAGCAGTAAGGAACAGGGGGCGGGTGGCTACACCTTC.

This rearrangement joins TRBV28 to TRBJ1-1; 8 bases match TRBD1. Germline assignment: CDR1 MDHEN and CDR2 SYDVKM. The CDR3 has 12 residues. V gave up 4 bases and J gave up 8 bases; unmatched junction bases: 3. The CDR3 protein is CASSSRDREAFF. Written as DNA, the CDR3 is TGTGCCAGCAGTTCGAGGGACAGGGAAGCTTTCTTT. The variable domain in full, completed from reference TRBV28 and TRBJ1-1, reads DVKVTQSSRYLVKRTGEKVFLECVQDMDHENMFWYRQDPGLGLRLIYFSYDVKMKEKGDIPEGYSVSREKKERFSLILESASTNQTSMYLCASSSRDREAFFGQGTRLTVV.

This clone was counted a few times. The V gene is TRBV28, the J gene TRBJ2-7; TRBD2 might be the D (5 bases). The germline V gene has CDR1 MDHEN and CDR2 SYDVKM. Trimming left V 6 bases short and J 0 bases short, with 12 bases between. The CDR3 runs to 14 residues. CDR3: CASRLGTSSYEQYF. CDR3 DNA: TGTGCCAGCAGATTAGGTACTAGCTCCTACGAGCAGTACTTC.

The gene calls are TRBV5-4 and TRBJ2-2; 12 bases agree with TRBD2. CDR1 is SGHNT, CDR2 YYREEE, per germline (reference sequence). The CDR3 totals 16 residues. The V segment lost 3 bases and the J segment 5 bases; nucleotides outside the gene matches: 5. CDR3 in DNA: TGTGCCAGCAGCTCACTAGCGGGGGGTAAAACCGGGGAGCTGTTTTTT. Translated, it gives CASSSLAGGKTGELFF.

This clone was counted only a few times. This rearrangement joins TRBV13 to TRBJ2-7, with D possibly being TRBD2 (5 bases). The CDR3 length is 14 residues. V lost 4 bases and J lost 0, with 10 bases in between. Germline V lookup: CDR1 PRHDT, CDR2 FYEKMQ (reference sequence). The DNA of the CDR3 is TGTGCCAGCAGCTCCCGGACTTACTCCTACGAGCAGTACTTC. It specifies CASSSRTYSYEQYF.

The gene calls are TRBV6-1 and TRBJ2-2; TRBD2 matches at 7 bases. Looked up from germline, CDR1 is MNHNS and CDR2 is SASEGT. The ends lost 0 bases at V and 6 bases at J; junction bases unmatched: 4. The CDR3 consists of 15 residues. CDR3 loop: CASSEAGGESGELFF. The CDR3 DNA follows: TGTGCCAGCAGTGAAGCGGGGGGGGAGTCCGGGGAGCTGTTTTTT.

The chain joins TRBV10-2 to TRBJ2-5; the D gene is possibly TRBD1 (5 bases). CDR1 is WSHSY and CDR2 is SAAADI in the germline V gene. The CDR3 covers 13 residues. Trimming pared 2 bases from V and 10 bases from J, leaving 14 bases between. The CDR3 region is CASSEVRAWDQYF. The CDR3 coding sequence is TGCGCCAGCAGTGAGGTCAGGGCGTGGGACCAGTACTTC.

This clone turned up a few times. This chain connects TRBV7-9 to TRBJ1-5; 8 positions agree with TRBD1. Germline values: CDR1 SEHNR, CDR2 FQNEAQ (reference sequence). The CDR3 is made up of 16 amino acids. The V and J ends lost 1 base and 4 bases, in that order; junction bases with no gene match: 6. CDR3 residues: CASSLGQGAGNQPQHF. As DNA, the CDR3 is TGTGCCAGCAGCTTAGGTCAGGGGGCCGGGAATCAGCCCCAGCATTTT.

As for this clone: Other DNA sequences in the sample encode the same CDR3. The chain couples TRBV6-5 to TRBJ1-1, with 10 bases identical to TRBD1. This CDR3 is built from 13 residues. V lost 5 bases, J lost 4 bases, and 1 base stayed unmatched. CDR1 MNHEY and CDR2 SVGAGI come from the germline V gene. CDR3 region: CASSRTGGTEAFF. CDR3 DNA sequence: TGTGCCAGCAGTCGGACAGGGGGCACTGAAGCTTTCTTT.

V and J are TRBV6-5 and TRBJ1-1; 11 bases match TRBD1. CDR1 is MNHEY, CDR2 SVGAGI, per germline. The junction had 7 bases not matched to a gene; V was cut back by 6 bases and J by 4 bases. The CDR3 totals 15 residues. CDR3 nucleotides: TGTGCCAGCAGGCCGCCGGGACAGGGGGTCACTGAAGCTTTCTTT. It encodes CASRPPGQGVTEAFF.

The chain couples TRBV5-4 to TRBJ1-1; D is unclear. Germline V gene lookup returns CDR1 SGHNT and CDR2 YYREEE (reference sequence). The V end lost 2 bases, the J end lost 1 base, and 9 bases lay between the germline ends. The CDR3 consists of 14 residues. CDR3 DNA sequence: TGTGCCAGCAGCTTCAGAGCAGGGAACACTGAAGCTTTCTTT. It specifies CASSFRAGNTEAFF.

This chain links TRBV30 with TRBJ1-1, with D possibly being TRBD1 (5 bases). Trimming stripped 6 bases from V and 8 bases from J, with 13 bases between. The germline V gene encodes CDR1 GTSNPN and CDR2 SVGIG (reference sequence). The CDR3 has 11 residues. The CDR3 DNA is TGTGCCTGTAGCAGTTGGGGCGAAGCTTTCTTT. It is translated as CACSSWGEAFF.

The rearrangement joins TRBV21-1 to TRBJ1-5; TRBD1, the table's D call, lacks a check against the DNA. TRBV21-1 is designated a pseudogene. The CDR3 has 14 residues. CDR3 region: CASSTRQGALPQHF. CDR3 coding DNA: TGTGCCAGCAGCACCAGACAGGGCGCATTGCCCCAGCATTTT.

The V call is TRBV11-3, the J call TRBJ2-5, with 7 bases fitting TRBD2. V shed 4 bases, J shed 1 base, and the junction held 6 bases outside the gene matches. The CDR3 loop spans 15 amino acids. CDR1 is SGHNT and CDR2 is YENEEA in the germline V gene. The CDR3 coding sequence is TGTGCCAGCAGCTCTAGACTAGCACCCCAAGAGACCCAGTACTTC. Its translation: CASSSRLAPQETQYF.

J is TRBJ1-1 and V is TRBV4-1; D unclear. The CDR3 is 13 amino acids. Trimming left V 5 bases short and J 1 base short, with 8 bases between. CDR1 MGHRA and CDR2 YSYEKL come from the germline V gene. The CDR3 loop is CASSWRKNTEAFF. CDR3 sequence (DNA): TGCGCCAGCAGCTGGAGGAAGAACACTGAAGCTTTCTTT.

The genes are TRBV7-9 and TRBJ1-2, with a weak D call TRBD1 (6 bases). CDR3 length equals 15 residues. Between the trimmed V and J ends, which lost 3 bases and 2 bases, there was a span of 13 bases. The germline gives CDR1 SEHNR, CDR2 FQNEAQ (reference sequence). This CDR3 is CASSFGGGSNYGYTF. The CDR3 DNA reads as TGTGCCAGCAGCTTCGGTGGGGGCTCGAACTATGGCTACACCTTC. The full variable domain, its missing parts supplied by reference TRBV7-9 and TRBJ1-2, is DTGVSQNPRHKITKRGQNVTFRCDPISEHNRLYWYRQTLGQGPEFLTYFQNEAQLEKSRLLSDRFSAERPKGSFSTLEIQRTEQGDSAMYLCASSFGGGSNYGYTFGSGTRLTVV.

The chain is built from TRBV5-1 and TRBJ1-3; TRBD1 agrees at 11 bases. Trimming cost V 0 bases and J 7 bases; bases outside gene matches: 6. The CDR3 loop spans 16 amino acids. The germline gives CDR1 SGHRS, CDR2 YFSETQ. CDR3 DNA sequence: TGCGCCAGCAGCTTGGGAGGAAGGACAGGGGGCAACACCATATATTTT. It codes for CASSLGGRTGGNTIYF.

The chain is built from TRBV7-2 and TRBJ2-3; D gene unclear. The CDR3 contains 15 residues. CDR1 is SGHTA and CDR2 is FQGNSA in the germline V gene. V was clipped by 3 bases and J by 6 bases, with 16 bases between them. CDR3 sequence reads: CASSFIGAKFDTQYF. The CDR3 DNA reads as TGTGCCAGCAGCTTTATCGGAGCTAAGTTCGATACGCAGTATTTT. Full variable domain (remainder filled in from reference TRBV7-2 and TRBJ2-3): GAGVSQSPSNKVTEKGKDVELRCDPISGHTALYWYRQSLGQGLEFLIYFQGNSAPDKSGLPSDRFSAERTGGSVSTLTIQRTQQEDSAVYLCASSFIGAKFDTQYFGPGTRLTVL.

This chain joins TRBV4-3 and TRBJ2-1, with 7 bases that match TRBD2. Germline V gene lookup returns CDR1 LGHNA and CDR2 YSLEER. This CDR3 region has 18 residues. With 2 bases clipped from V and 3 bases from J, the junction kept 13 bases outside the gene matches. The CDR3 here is CASSQPQAGRGGYNEQFF. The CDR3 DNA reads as TGCGCCAGCAGCCAACCCCAAGCGGGACGCGGGGGCTACAATGAGCAGTTCTTC.

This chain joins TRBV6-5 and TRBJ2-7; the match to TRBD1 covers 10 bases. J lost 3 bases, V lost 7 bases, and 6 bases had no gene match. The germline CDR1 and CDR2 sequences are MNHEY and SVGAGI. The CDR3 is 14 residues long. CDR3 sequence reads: CASNKRDRGYEQYF. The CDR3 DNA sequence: TGTGCCAGCAATAAAAGGGACAGGGGCTACGAGCAGTACTTC.

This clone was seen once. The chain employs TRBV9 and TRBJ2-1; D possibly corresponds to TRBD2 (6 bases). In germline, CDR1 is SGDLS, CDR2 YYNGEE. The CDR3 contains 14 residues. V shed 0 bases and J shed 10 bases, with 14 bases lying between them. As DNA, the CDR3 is TGTGCCAGCAGCGTAGTCGGAGGGGACCACGAGCAGTTCTTC. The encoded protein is CASSVVGGDHEQFF.

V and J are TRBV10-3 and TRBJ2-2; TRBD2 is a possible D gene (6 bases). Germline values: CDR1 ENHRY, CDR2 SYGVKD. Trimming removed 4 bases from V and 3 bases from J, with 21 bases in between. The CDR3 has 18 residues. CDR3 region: CAISGPTGLLRDTGELFF. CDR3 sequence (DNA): TGTGCCATCAGTGGCCCTACGGGACTTTTACGGGACACCGGGGAGCTGTTTTTT.